The 27 T cell receptor beta chains listed next were all sequenced from one sample in a study of regulatory T cells in long-lasting Graves disease. Noted time point: newly diagnosed GD, antithyroid drugs for less than 3 months. Scientists built the TCR library using RNA that was extracted from PBMCs. For TCR beta, libraries came from iRepertoire HTBI primers and Arm-PCR of CDR3 regions. TCRdb processed the multiplex PCR reads anew with MiXCR; each CDR3 protein has one entry. The sample has approximately 350,000 distinct CDR3 sequences; over 9.5% are singletons. The same sample was also used in a study of T cells in Graves' hyperthyroidism and ophthalmopathy.

The sample in question was peripheral blood mononuclear cells (PBMCs), obtained at new diagnosis, from a patient treated with antithyroid drugs. These receptors all stem from a woman between 18 and 29 years old with Graves disease.

The CDR3 spells CASALSVVNTIYF. Written as DNA, the CDR3 is TGTGCCAGCGCCCTATCGGTTGTTAACACCATATATTTT. J is TRBJ1-3 and V is TRBV6-1; D gene ambiguous. The CDR3 totals 13 residues. V lost 8 bases, J lost 7 bases, and 15 bases lay in between. Germline V gene data show CDR1 as MNHNS and CDR2 as SASEGT.

This clonotype was counted many times. The V gene is TRBV27, the J gene TRBJ1-2; possible D gene TRBD1, 5 bases. The CDR3 runs to 14 residues. Germline CDR1 and CDR2: MNHEY and SMNVEV (reference sequence). V lost 8 bases to trimming and J lost 4 bases, with 17 bases between them. The CDR3 coding sequence is TGTGCCAGCGGGACTCTCATAAGGAGCTATGGCTACACCTTC. Translation: CASGTLIRSYGYTF.

This clonotype was seen many times. V and J are TRBV28 and TRBJ2-2; 8 nucleotides match TRBD1. This CDR3 comprises 15 residues. V lost 5 bases to trimming and J lost 5 bases; unmatched junction nucleotides: 7. In germline, CDR1 is MDHEN, CDR2 SYDVKM. Here the CDR3 reads CASSGRDRFTGELFF. Written as DNA, the CDR3 is TGTGCCAGCAGTGGAAGGGACAGGTTTACCGGGGAGCTGTTTTTT. The full variable domain, in which reference TRBV28 and TRBJ2-2 provide the parts outside the CDR3, is DVKVTQSSRYLVKRTGEKVFLECVQDMDHENMFWYRQDPGLGLRLIYFSYDVKMKEKGDIPEGYSVSREKKERFSLILESASTNQTSMYLCASSGRDRFTGELFFGEGSRLTVL.

Ten or more counts support this clonotype. The chain has TRBV6-2 or TRBV6-3 and TRBJ2-7; tentatively, D is TRBD2 (6 bases). The CDR3 length is 15 residues. Looked up from germline, CDR1 is MNHEY and CDR2 is SVGEGT. V was clipped by 4 bases and J by 2 bases, with 15 bases between them. The CDR3 DNA reads TGTGCCAGCAGTTGGGACGCCGGGGGAACCTACGAGCAGTACTTC. It yields the protein CASSWDAGGTYEQYF.

This clonotype occurred many times. V and J are TRBV20-1 and TRBJ1-1; unclear D gene. This CDR3 region has 15 residues. The V end lost 6 bases, the J end lost 0 bases, and 17 bases lay between the germline ends. Germline-derived CDR1 and CDR2 are DFQATT and SNEGSKA (reference sequence). The CDR3 DNA reads as TGCAGTGCCCCCCCGTCAGGACGGTTGAACACTGAAGCTTTCTTT. Protein product: CSAPPSGRLNTEAFF.

This clonotype was seen many times. V gene TRBV5-1 combines with J gene TRBJ2-1; perhaps TRBD1 as D (6 bases). The V gene's germline CDR1 is SGHRS and CDR2 YFSETQ. V gave up 5 bases and J gave up 6 bases, with 24 bases separating them. This CDR3 region has 17 residues. The CDR3 region has the DNA TGCGCCAGCAGTTACCCTTACAAGTCCTGGACAGCCAATGAGCAGTTCTTC. Its translation is CASSYPYKSWTANEQFF.

This clonotype was picked up many times. The J gene is TRBJ1-5, the V gene TRBV28; D is undetermined. The CDR3 contains 18 residues. V dropped 1 base and J dropped 2 bases, with 18 bases sitting between them. Germline V gives CDR1 MDHEN, CDR2 SYDVKM. The CDR3 sequence: CASSLSSLETWRNQPQHF. The CDR3 DNA reads TGTGCCAGCAGTTTATCAAGTCTAGAGACGTGGCGCAATCAGCCCCAGCATTTT.

This clonotype was detected many times. V and J are TRBV20-1 and TRBJ2-1, with 9 nucleotides matching TRBD2. The length of the CDR3 is 14 residues. The V and J ends lost 0 bases and 4 bases, in that order; junction bases with no gene match: 1. Germline lookup yields CDR1 DFQATT and CDR2 SNEGSKA (reference sequence). Written as DNA, the CDR3 is TGCAGTGCTAGAGAGCTAGCGGGGTACAATGAGCAGTTCTTC. This translates into CSARELAGYNEQFF.

The V and J genes are TRBV5-1 and TRBJ2-1; no definite D call. The DNA end favors TRBJ2-5, so the J call may be wrong. The germline V gene encodes CDR1 SGHRS and CDR2 YFSETQ. The CDR3 covers 15 residues. The DNA for the CDR3 is TGCGCCAGCAGCTTGGCACCCCAAGGGCAAGAGACCCAGTACTTC. The encoded protein is CASSLAPQGQETQYF.

This clonotype has a count of ten or more. The genes are TRBV15 and TRBJ1-4, with D unclear. V lost 0 bases and J lost 7, with 6 bases in between. This CDR3 is 13 amino acids long. From germline, CDR1 is LNHNV and CDR2 YYDKDF (reference sequence). Here the CDR3 reads CATSRDLGEKLFF. The CDR3 bases are TGTGCCACCAGCAGAGATCTAGGTGAAAAACTGTTTTTT.

This clonotype was recorded many times. V gene TRBV18 combines with J gene TRBJ1-4, with 7 bases matching TRBD1. Germline CDR1 is KGHSH and CDR2 is LQKENI. This CDR3 is 17 amino acids long. The V gene end was trimmed by 3 bases and the J gene end by 7 bases; junction bases not matched to a gene: 14. The CDR3 coding sequence is TGTGCCAGCTCACCCCTGGCGCAGGGGCGACAGGGTGAAAAACTGTTTTTT. This gives the protein CASSPLAQGRQGEKLFF.

This clonotype came up once. This likely came from a read error, as a far larger clone is one base away. The V and J genes are TRBV7-9 and TRBJ1-2; D is undetermined. CDR1 is SEHNR, CDR2 FQNEAQ, per germline (reference sequence). The CDR3 runs 17 residues. Trimming took off 5 bases at V and 2 bases at J, with 21 bases between the two ends. This chain's CDR3 is CASSAAWDGQPNYGYTF. The CDR3 DNA sequence: TGTGCCAGCAGCGCGGCATGGGATGGCCAGCCGAACTATGGCTACACCTTC.

There are many counts of this clonotype. The CDR3: CATTPTDSNGYTF. The DNA for the CDR3 is TGTGCCACCACACCAACGGACAGTAATGGCTACACCTTC. The chain is built from TRBV7-9 and TRBJ1-2; perhaps TRBD1 as D (6 bases). The V and J ends lost 10 bases and 6 bases respectively, with 18 bases between them. The germline gives CDR1 SEHNR, CDR2 FQNEAQ (reference sequence). CDR3 length: 13 residues.

The chain employs TRBV4-1 and TRBJ1-1; D remains ambiguous. With 5 bases removed from V and 0 bases from J, the gap between germline ends came to 13 bases. Germline assignment: CDR1 MGHRA and CDR2 YSYEKL. CDR3 length equals 15 residues. CDR3 sequence (DNA): TGCGCCAGCAGCAGCGGGCGGATCATGAACACTGAAGCTTTCTTT. This encodes CASSSGRIMNTEAFF.

This clonotype was observed a few times. At one end, the junction sequence differs from germline, possibly due to a read error. The chain recombines TRBV11-2 with TRBJ2-7; D may correspond to TRBD1 or TRBD2 (5 bases each). CDR3 length: 14 residues. The germline gives CDR1 SGHAT, CDR2 FQNNGV. Here the CDR3 reads CASSPIGTYYEQYF. The CDR3, as DNA: TGCGCCAGCAGCCCAATCGGGACCTACTACGAGCAGTACTTC.

This clonotype has a count of ten or more. This chain joins TRBV20-1 and TRBJ2-7; D is possibly TRBD1 or TRBD2 (5 bases each). The V gene lost 6 bases and the J gene lost 2 bases, with 17 bases spanning the gap. Germline V CDR1 and CDR2: DFQATT, SNEGSKA (reference sequence). The CDR3 sequence is 14 residues long. The DNA of the CDR3 is TGCAGTGCCGCGAGGGGCAGGCAGACCTACGAGCAGTACTTC. Its protein product is CSAARGRQTYEQYF.

This clonotype showed up many times. The gene calls are TRBV18 and TRBJ2-7; D perhaps matches TRBD1 (5 bases). Germline CDR1 is KGHSH and CDR2 is LQKENI. The CDR3 is 15 amino acids. Trimming stripped 5 bases from V and 4 bases from J, with 18 bases between. The CDR3 coding sequence is TGTGCCAGCTCAACTTCAACGACTCCAGGGTACGAGCAGTACTTC. Amino acids: CASSTSTTPGYEQYF. The variable domain in full, with the rest retrieved from reference TRBV18 and TRBJ2-7, is NAGVMQNPRHLVRRRGQEARLRCSPMKGHSHVYWYRQLPEEGLKFMVYLQKENIIDESGMPKERFSAEFPKEGPSILRIQQVVRGDSAAYFCASSTSTTPGYEQYFGPGTRLTVT.

Ten or more counts support this clonotype. This chain connects TRBV6-5 to TRBJ1-1; D unclear. Germline CDR1 reads MNHEY; CDR2 reads SVGAGI. V gave up 4 bases and J gave up 3 bases, with 9 bases separating them. The CDR3 is made up of 13 amino acids. In DNA form, the CDR3 reads TGTGCCAGCAGTTTGGGCGACGACACTGAAGCTTTCTTT. Its protein is CASSLGDDTEAFF.

In its sample, this clonotype was seen a few times. The genes are TRBV19 and TRBJ2-5; TRBD2 matches at 10 bases. V dropped 8 bases and J dropped 1; count of bases not matched to a gene: 7. Germline loops: CDR1 LNHDA, CDR2 SQIVND (reference sequence). The CDR3 extends over 15 amino acids. This CDR3 is CASRYSGRIQETQYF. CDR3 bases: TGTGCCAGTCGATATAGCGGGAGGATCCAAGAGACCCAGTACTTC.

This clonotype was counted at least ten times. The V gene is TRBV7-2, the J gene TRBJ1-6; TRBD1 is a possible D gene (6 bases). The CDR3 length is 16 residues. Trimming stripped 4 bases from V and 4 bases from J, with 14 bases between. Germline V gene data show CDR1 as SGHTA and CDR2 as FQGNSA. The CDR3 loop is CASSSARDTYNSPLHF. DNA of the CDR3: TGTGCCAGCAGCTCTGCCCGGGACACTTATAATTCACCCCTCCACTTT.

Only a few counts were recorded for this clonotype. The V call is TRBV3-2, the J call TRBJ1-2; the D call in the table, TRBD1, was not verified against the DNA. TRBV3-2 is shown as a pseudogene. This CDR3 is 15 amino acids long. In nucleotides, the CDR3 is TGTGCCAGCAGCCAATCGGACAGGTTCGAGTATGGCTACACCTTC. Residues: CASSQSDRFEYGYTF.

Comment on this clonotype: A far larger clone is just one base off, so this is likely a read error. This chain connects TRBV7-2 to TRBJ2-5; D tentatively fits TRBD1 or TRBD2 (7 bases each). The ends were cut back, 5 bases at V and 4 bases at J, with 17 bases in the middle. This CDR3 region has 15 residues. CDR1 and CDR2 (germline): SGHTA, FQGNSA. CDR3 sequence reads: CASSQWEGAAETQYF. CDR3 nucleotides: TGTGCCAGCAGCCAGTGGGAGGGGGCCGCAGAGACCCAGTACTTC. The whole variable domain, remainder taken from reference TRBV7-2 and TRBJ2-5, is GAGVSQSPSNKVTEKGKDVELRCDPISGHTALYWYRQSLGQGLEFLIYFQGNSAPDKSGLPSDRFSAERTGGSVSTLTIQRTQQEDSAVYLCASSQWEGAAETQYFGPGTRLLVL.

In this sample, this clonotype turned up many times. This sequence joins TRBV10-3 and TRBJ2-1; 9 bases are a match to TRBD2. Germline V gene lookup returns CDR1 ENHRY and CDR2 SYGVKD. The CDR3 loop spans 16 amino acids. With V trimmed by 0 bases and J by 10 bases, 10 bases remained unmatched. In DNA form, the CDR3 reads TGTGCCATCAGTGAGTCGAAAGGCGGGAGGGCCTGGGAGCAGTTCTTC. Residues: CAISESKGGRAWEQFF.

In its sample, this clonotype was seen a few times. The chain is built from TRBV28 and TRBJ2-2; D is ambiguous. Germline V gene lookup returns CDR1 MDHEN and CDR2 SYDVKM. This CDR3 region has 14 residues. Trimming pared 1 base from V and 4 bases from J, leaving 7 bases between. The CDR3 nucleotides are TGTGCCAGCAGTTTATTCCAGCTCACCGGGGAGCTGTTTTTT. Residues: CASSLFQLTGELFF. The whole variable domain, filled in from reference TRBV28 and TRBJ2-2, reads DVKVTQSSRYLVKRTGEKVFLECVQDMDHENMFWYRQDPGLGLRLIYFSYDVKMKEKGDIPEGYSVSREKKERFSLILESASTNQTSMYLCASSLFQLTGELFFGEGSRLTVL.

This clonotype was recorded at least ten times. The DNA for the CDR3 is TGTGCCAGCAGTGAACGGGACAGGGCAAGGGGCTACACCTTC. It yields the protein CASSERDRARGYTF. This chain joins TRBV2 and TRBJ1-2, with 9 bases aligning to TRBD1. After removal of 2 bases from V and 8 bases from J, the junction contained 6 bases not matched to a gene. The CDR3 sequence is 14 residues long. Germline loops: CDR1 SNHLY, CDR2 FYNNEI.

This clonotype has ten or more counts. The rearrangement uses TRBV2 and TRBJ2-5; 9 bases align to TRBD2. V gave up 7 bases and J gave up 0 bases; unmatched junction bases: 24. The CDR3 loop spans 21 amino acids. CDR1 is SNHLY, CDR2 FYNNEI, per germline. CDR3 coding DNA: TGTGCCAGCACTTGGGGGTCTCCAGCGGGAGGTGTAGGGTCGTACCAAGAGACCCAGTACTTC. Translated: CASTWGSPAGGVGSYQETQYF.

Ten or more counts support this clonotype. This chain connects TRBV20-1 to TRBJ2-3, with a tentative D call TRBD2 (6 bases). The ends were cut back, 6 bases at V and 5 bases at J, with 12 bases in the middle. The V gene's germline CDR1 is DFQATT and CDR2 SNEGSKA (reference sequence). This CDR3 comprises 12 residues. The CDR3 is CSARKGGDTQYF. DNA for the CDR3: TGCAGTGCCCGAAAGGGAGGAGATACGCAGTATTTT.